A selection of T cell receptor beta chains follows, all from one sample in a study of OX40 agonist ivuxolimab in advanced cancers. Only in-frame clones appear in the TCRdb table, and some are missing; sequencing was by immunoSEQ multiplex PCR. The top ten hold 1.9% of the sample, which has tens of thousands of clones, 79% seen once. Source: CD4+ or CD8+ T cells sorted from blood, taken in a trial of the OX40 agonist ivuxolimab. These receptors were taken from an adult with an advanced solid tumor such as melanoma, head and neck, liver or kidney cancer. CDR3s include the opening cysteine and the closing phenylalanine or tryptophan. A D gene is named only where the DNA matches it firmly. Size values are once, few and many counts, or a class for expanded clones, and some rows have none.

abundance: -; j_gene: TRBJ1-6; len: 16; d_gene: -; v_gene: TRBV5-6; CDR3nt: TGTGCCAGCAACTGGTGGGGGACACGAAATAATTCACCCCTCCACTTT; CDR3aa: CASNWWGTRNNSPLHF
abundance: -; j_gene: TRBJ2-3; len: 15; d_gene: TRBD2; v_gene: TRBV11-3; CDR3nt: TGTGCCAGCAGCTTTAGCGGGGGGGCAGAAGATACGCAGTATTTT; CDR3aa: CASSFSGGAEDTQYF
abundance: -; j_gene: TRBJ2-7; len: 11; d_gene: TRBD1; v_gene: TRBV2; CDR3nt: TGTGCGCAGGGGGCAATGGACGAGCAGTACTTC; CDR3aa: CAQGAMDEQYF
abundance: -; j_gene: TRBJ2-7; len: 14; d_gene: -; v_gene: TRBV7-3; CDR3nt: TGTGCCAGCAGCCAGGGGTCCAATAAGTACGAGCAGTACTTC; CDR3aa: CASSQGSNKYEQYF
abundance: -; j_gene: TRBJ2-3; len: 18; d_gene: -; v_gene: TRBV11-2; CDR3nt: TGTGCCAGCAGCCGACAAGGGGGCGCTAGCGGGAGCACAGATACGCAGTATTTT; CDR3aa: CASSRQGGASGSTDTQYF
abundance: -; j_gene: TRBJ2-1; len: 14; d_gene: -; v_gene: TRBV7-8; CDR3nt: TGTGCCAGCAGCCCTCGGACCCATGGTAGTGAGCAGTTCTTC; CDR3aa: CASSPRTHGSEQFF
abundance: -; j_gene: TRBJ2-3; len: 14; d_gene: -; v_gene: TRBV7-7; CDR3nt: TGTGCTAGCAGCCCCTCGTGGGGGGCAGATACGCAGTATTTT; CDR3aa: CASSPSWGADTQYF
abundance: -; j_gene: TRBJ2-3; len: 13; d_gene: -; v_gene: TRBV7-3; CDR3nt: TGTGCCAGCAGCTTCATGGGCACAGATACGCAGTATTTT; CDR3aa: CASSFMGTDTQYF
abundance: -; j_gene: TRBJ1-4; len: 13; d_gene: -; v_gene: TRBV12-5; CDR3nt: TGTGCTAGTGGTTTGGTACGCCCCGAAAAACTGTTTTTT; CDR3aa: CASGLVRPEKLFF
abundance: -; j_gene: TRBJ1-2; len: 15; d_gene: TRBD1; v_gene: TRBV7-9; CDR3nt: TGTGCCAGCAGCTTGGGACAGGGGCCCAACTATGGCTACACCTTC; CDR3aa: CASSLGQGPNYGYTF
abundance: -; j_gene: TRBJ2-7; len: 17; d_gene: TRBD1; v_gene: TRBV5-8; CDR3nt: TGTGCCAGCAGCTTAAAAAATCAGGGGACAGGGTTCTACGAGCAGTACTTC; CDR3aa: CASSLKNQGTGFYEQYF
abundance: -; j_gene: TRBJ2-6; len: 23; d_gene: -; v_gene: TRBV23-1; CDR3nt: TGCGCCAGCAGTCAATCTAGGGAAACAGGGATATTAACCCTATATCCTGGGGCCAACGTCCTGACTTTC; CDR3aa: CASSQSRETGILTLYPGANVLTF
abundance: -; j_gene: TRBJ2-3; len: 14; d_gene: -; v_gene: TRBV18; CDR3nt: TGTGCCAGCTCACCTCCGGAGGGCACAGATACGCAGTATTTT; CDR3aa: CASSPPEGTDTQYF
abundance: few; j_gene: TRBJ1-1; len: 15; d_gene: -; v_gene: TRBV6-6; CDR3nt: TGTGCCAGCAGATTACCTACCACGCAGAACACTGAAGCTTTCTTT; CDR3aa: CASRLPTTQNTEAFF
abundance: few; j_gene: TRBJ1-6; len: 14; d_gene: -; v_gene: TRBV30; CDR3nt: TGTGCCTGGAGTGTTGGCGGGAGGGATTCACCCCTCCACTTT; CDR3aa: CAWSVGGRDSPLHF
abundance: -; j_gene: TRBJ2-3; len: 14; d_gene: -; v_gene: TRBV2; CDR3nt: TGTGCCAGCAGTCTGAGGATTAGCACAGATACGCAGTATTTT; CDR3aa: CASSLRISTDTQYF
abundance: -; j_gene: TRBJ1-1; len: 17; d_gene: -; v_gene: TRBV13; CDR3nt: TGTGCCAGCAGCTTACGGGGGGGCAGACGCATGAACACTGAAGCTTTCTTT; CDR3aa: CASSLRGGRRMNTEAFF
abundance: once; j_gene: TRBJ2-5; len: 11; d_gene: -; v_gene: TRBV28; CDR3nt: TGTGCCAGCAGGCGAGGAGGGGCCCAGTACTTC; CDR3aa: CASRRGGAQYF
abundance: -; j_gene: TRBJ2-7; len: 15; d_gene: -; v_gene: TRBV25-1; CDR3nt: TGTGCCAGCAGTGAATTCGAGGGAACCTCCTACGAGCAGTACTTC; CDR3aa: CASSEFEGTSYEQYF
abundance: few; j_gene: TRBJ2-7; len: 15; d_gene: -; v_gene: TRBV19; CDR3nt: TGTGCCAGTAGTACCGCCCCTGGGCAGGGGAGCGAGCAGTACTTC; CDR3aa: CASSTAPGQGSEQYF
abundance: -; j_gene: TRBJ2-7; len: 11; d_gene: -; v_gene: TRBV30; CDR3nt: TGTGCCTGGAGTTACCAGGGTGAGCAGTACTTC; CDR3aa: CAWSYQGEQYF
abundance: -; j_gene: TRBJ2-1; len: 16; d_gene: -; v_gene: TRBV5-1; CDR3nt: TGCGCCAGCAGCCGAACAACAGGGATGTCCTACAATGAGCAGTTCTTC; CDR3aa: CASSRTTGMSYNEQFF
abundance: -; j_gene: TRBJ2-5; len: 16; d_gene: TRBD2; v_gene: TRBV5-1; CDR3nt: TGCGCCAACAGCTTCATTGCTAGCGGAGCTGGGGAGACCCAGTACTTC; CDR3aa: CANSFIASGAGETQYF
abundance: once; j_gene: TRBJ2-7; len: 13; d_gene: -; v_gene: TRBV5-1; CDR3nt: TGCGCCAGCAGCTTGGACGGGCTCTACGAGCAGTACTTC; CDR3aa: CASSLDGLYEQYF
abundance: -; j_gene: TRBJ2-2; len: 14; d_gene: TRBD1; v_gene: TRBV5-1; CDR3nt: TGCGCCAGCAGCCCACAGGGGGCGACCGGGGAGCTGTTTTTT; CDR3aa: CASSPQGATGELFF
abundance: few; j_gene: TRBJ1-2; len: 12; d_gene: -; v_gene: TRBV10-3; CDR3nt: TGTGCCATCAAAGGGGGTGACTATGGCTACACCTTC; CDR3aa: CAIKGGDYGYTF
abundance: -; j_gene: TRBJ1-1; len: 14; d_gene: -; v_gene: TRBV9; CDR3nt: TGTGCCAGCAGCGTAGAGTCTACGAACACTGAAGCTTTCTTT; CDR3aa: CASSVESTNTEAFF
abundance: -; j_gene: TRBJ1-2; len: 14; d_gene: -; v_gene: TRBV5-1; CDR3nt: TGCGCCAGCAGCTTGGTCGACAGAGACTATGGCTACACCTTC; CDR3aa: CASSLVDRDYGYTF
abundance: -; j_gene: TRBJ1-5; len: 13; d_gene: -; v_gene: TRBV2; CDR3nt: TGTGCCAGCAGTGGGCAGGGCAATCAGCCCCAGCATTTT; CDR3aa: CASSGQGNQPQHF
abundance: -; j_gene: TRBJ1-2; len: 14; d_gene: TRBD1; v_gene: TRBV25-1; CDR3nt: TGTGCCAGCAGTGAGACAGGGAATAACTATGGCTACACCTTC; CDR3aa: CASSETGNNYGYTF
abundance: -; j_gene: TRBJ2-5; len: 15; d_gene: -; v_gene: TRBV19; CDR3nt: TGTGCCAGTAGGCAACCGGGACACCCCCAAGAGACCCAGTACTTC; CDR3aa: CASRQPGHPQETQYF
abundance: -; j_gene: TRBJ2-7; len: 12; d_gene: -; v_gene: TRBV7-9; CDR3nt: TGTGCCAGCAGCTTACATCGGTCCGAGCAGTACTTC; CDR3aa: CASSLHRSEQYF
abundance: -; j_gene: TRBJ2-7; len: 17; d_gene: TRBD1; v_gene: TRBV10-3; CDR3nt: TGTGCCATCAGTGAGCCGACAGGGTTGGCCCATTTTCACGAGCAGTACTTC; CDR3aa: CAISEPTGLAHFHEQYF
abundance: few; j_gene: TRBJ2-1; len: 17; d_gene: -; v_gene: TRBV6-1; CDR3nt: TGTGCCAGCAGTGAAGCGGGGGCGGGCGGAAAGCGCGGTGAGCAGTTCTTC; CDR3aa: CASSEAGAGGKRGEQFF
abundance: -; j_gene: TRBJ2-3; len: 16; d_gene: -; v_gene: TRBV11-2; CDR3nt: TGTGCCAGCAGAAGGGGGAAGGGGGGCCACACAGATACGCAGTATTTT; CDR3aa: CASRRGKGGHTDTQYF
abundance: -; j_gene: TRBJ2-7; len: 13; d_gene: -; v_gene: TRBV7-2; CDR3nt: TGTGCCAGCAGCCACGACATGGGCTACGAGCAGTACTTC; CDR3aa: CASSHDMGYEQYF
abundance: -; j_gene: TRBJ2-2; len: 12; d_gene: -; v_gene: TRBV6-1; CDR3nt: TGTGCCAGCAGCTTACAGGTCGGGGAGCTGTTTTTT; CDR3aa: CASSLQVGELFF
abundance: -; j_gene: TRBJ2-1; len: 18; d_gene: TRBD2; v_gene: TRBV5-1; CDR3nt: TGCGCCAGCAGCTTGGGCCGCGGCGGACTAGCGGGTCTTAATGAGCAGTTCTTC; CDR3aa: CASSLGRGGLAGLNEQFF
abundance: -; j_gene: TRBJ2-1; len: 16; d_gene: -; v_gene: TRBV7-3; CDR3nt: TGTGCCAGCAGCCCCGGGGGCGGTAGGAAATACAATGAGCAGTTCTTC; CDR3aa: CASSPGGGRKYNEQFF
abundance: once; j_gene: TRBJ1-1; len: 16; d_gene: -; v_gene: TRBV5-1; CDR3nt: TGCGCCAGCACCCAAGGGCCCGGACAACTGAACACTGAAGCTTTCTTT; CDR3aa: CASTQGPGQLNTEAFF
abundance: few; j_gene: TRBJ1-5; len: 13; d_gene: -; v_gene: TRBV23-1; CDR3nt: TGCGCCAGCTTTAGGTCACGCAATCAGCCCCAGCATTTT; CDR3aa: CASFRSRNQPQHF
abundance: -; j_gene: TRBJ2-7; len: 15; d_gene: -; v_gene: TRBV11-2; CDR3nt: TGTGCCAGCAGCTTAGTCCCTATTCATAACTACGAGCAGTACTTC; CDR3aa: CASSLVPIHNYEQYF
abundance: once; j_gene: TRBJ1-3; len: 16; d_gene: -; v_gene: TRBV6-1; CDR3nt: TGTGCCAGCAGTGAACTGTTGGCAGTCTCTGGAAACACCATATATTTT; CDR3aa: CASSELLAVSGNTIYF
abundance: once; j_gene: TRBJ1-2; len: 13; d_gene: -; v_gene: TRBV29-1; CDR3nt: TGCAGCGTTGAAACCTCGGGGGTCTATGGCTACACCTTC; CDR3aa: CSVETSGVYGYTF
abundance: -; j_gene: TRBJ1-4; len: 15; d_gene: TRBD1; v_gene: TRBV19; CDR3nt: TGTGCCAGTAGTACACAGACAGGGACTTATGAAAAACTGTTTTTT; CDR3aa: CASSTQTGTYEKLFF
abundance: few; j_gene: TRBJ1-5; len: 15; d_gene: -; v_gene: TRBV2; CDR3nt: TGTGCCAGCAGTGGAGGAAGCAATAGCAATCAGCCCCAGCATTTT; CDR3aa: CASSGGSNSNQPQHF
abundance: -; j_gene: TRBJ2-7; len: 15; d_gene: -; v_gene: TRBV27; CDR3nt: TGTGCCAGCAGTTCCAGCCCGAACCGGCTCTACGAGCAGTACTTC; CDR3aa: CASSSSPNRLYEQYF
abundance: -; j_gene: TRBJ2-7; len: 16; d_gene: -; v_gene: TRBV6-1; CDR3nt: TGTGCCAGCAGTGAAGCGGCGACTAGGGCGGCCTACGAGCAGTACTTC; CDR3aa: CASSEAATRAAYEQYF
abundance: -; j_gene: TRBJ1-5; len: 14; d_gene: -; v_gene: TRBV19; CDR3nt: TGTGCCACCTCCGGGTCCCATAGCAATCAGCCCCAGCATTTT; CDR3aa: CATSGSHSNQPQHF
abundance: -; j_gene: TRBJ2-2; len: 16; d_gene: TRBD2; v_gene: TRBV18; CDR3nt: TGTGCCAGCTCACAAGGACTAGCGGGGAACACCGGGGAGCTGTTTTTT; CDR3aa: CASSQGLAGNTGELFF
abundance: once; j_gene: TRBJ1-6; len: 15; d_gene: -; v_gene: TRBV30; CDR3nt: TGTGCCTGGACAATACCGACAGAGGGGAATTCACCCCTCCACTTT; CDR3aa: CAWTIPTEGNSPLHF
abundance: few; j_gene: TRBJ2-1; len: 15; d_gene: -; v_gene: TRBV7-8; CDR3nt: TGTGCCAGCAGCTTATATGTGGAGCACTACAATGAGCAGTTCTTC; CDR3aa: CASSLYVEHYNEQFF
abundance: once; j_gene: TRBJ2-7; len: 14; d_gene: TRBD2; v_gene: TRBV6-1; CDR3nt: TGTGCCAGCAGGAGGGAGGGTAGCAGATACGAGCAGTACTTC; CDR3aa: CASRREGSRYEQYF
abundance: -; j_gene: TRBJ2-2; len: 18; d_gene: TRBD2; v_gene: TRBV4-3; CDR3nt: TGCGCCAGCAGCCTAGTCTTAGCGGGGGGCCCGATGGCCGGGGAGCTGTTTTTT; CDR3aa: CASSLVLAGGPMAGELFF